This TCR beta chain was captured in a study of CD8 T cells in ankylosing spondylitis. Study-level points and caveats: The study identified a TCR beta motif of under ten highly homologous variants that appeared characteristic of ankylosing spondylitis blood.

About this clonotype itself: The target antigen is unknown.

MiXCR, run by TCRdb on the 5' RACE reads, gives a single entry per CDR3 protein. The table includes 130,000 or so distinct CDR3 sequences, 15% to 20% detected once. Trimming removed 4 bases from V and 5 bases from J, with 15 bases in between. The CDR3 runs to 14 residues. The germline CDR1 and CDR2 sequences are LNHNV and YYDKDF (reference sequence). The TCR was taken from a male donor with ankylosing spondylitis. The sequenced sample consisted of blood, either unsorted or a sorted T cell fraction (not recorded which). This rearrangement joins TRBV15 to TRBJ2-7; D ambiguous. CDR3 sequence: CATSTSVTSDEQYF. CDR3 nucleotide sequence: TGTGCCACCAGCACTTCGGTAACAAGCGACGAGCAGTACTTC.